This T cell receptor beta chain was sequenced during a study of response to subunit inactivated influenza vaccine. A single record per CDR3 protein comes from TCRdb applying MiXCR to the RT-PCR reads. The data hold 860,000 or so distinct CDR3 sequences, with 20% to 25% observed a single time. Per germline, CDR1 MNHEY and CDR2 SVGAGI. V dropped 0 bases and J dropped 6 bases, with 11 bases sitting between them. This CDR3 is built from 14 residues. This clonotype turned up a few times. The TCR was taken from a man aged 50 or older who received an inactivated influenza vaccine. The material was PBMCs from blood, obtained 5 days after vaccination. The chain combines TRBV6-5 with TRBJ1-2; no clear D. The CDR3 DNA follows: TGTGCCAGCAGTTACTCGATGCAAAGCCATGGCTACACCTTC. It is translated as CASSYSMQSHGYTF.